The 19 T cell receptor beta chains below all came from one sample that was sequenced in a study of T cells in Graves' hyperthyroidism and ophthalmopathy. Using RNA transcripts as the source, TCR beta CDR3 regions were amplified. HTBI primers were employed in a first-round RT-PCR of the TCR CDR3. TCRdb recomputed calls from the multiplex PCR reads with MiXCR, one row per CDR3 protein. The sample lists around 380,000 distinct CDR3 sequences, 13% seen once, with about a fifth in the top ten. The sample comprised blood. The receptor set was obtained from a man aged 30 to 39 with Graves' hyperthyroidism that later progressed to Graves' ophthalmopathy.

A note on this clonotype: This may arise from a read error, as a much more abundant clone is one base away. The rearrangement uses TRBV11-2 and TRBJ1-2; D unresolved. CDR3 length: 15 residues. The germline CDR1 and CDR2 sequences are SGHAT and FQNNGV. V was clipped by 4 bases and J by 4 bases, with 16 bases between them. The CDR3: CASSWVPQTGYGYTF. The CDR3 DNA follows: TGTGCCAGCAGCTGGGTCCCGCAGACGGGCTATGGCTACACCTTC.

The sample holds many counts of this clonotype. The chain carries TRBV6-6 and TRBJ2-7, with a weak D call TRBD2 (5 bases). The CDR3 covers 15 residues. The germline V gene has CDR1 MNHNY and CDR2 SVGAGI (reference sequence). The V end was cut by 2 bases, the J end by 2 bases, with 13 bases between. CDR3 coding DNA: TGTGCCAGCAGTTACCCCCGGGATGACCCCTACGAGCAGTACTTC. Amino acid sequence: CASSYPRDDPYEQYF.

The CDR3 nucleotides are TGCGCCAGCAATGGACAGGGAGACACCGGGGAGCTGTTTTTT. It yields the protein CASNGQGDTGELFF. The chain uses TRBV10-2 and TRBJ2-2, with 8 bases lining up with TRBD1. The CDR3 is 14 residues long. V lost 7 bases, J lost 3 bases, and 4 bases stayed unmatched. CDR1 is WSHSY and CDR2 is SAAADI in the germline V gene.

This clonotype was observed many times. The chain links TRBV3-1 to TRBJ1-2, with 9 bases identical to TRBD1. Looked up from germline, CDR1 is LGHDT and CDR2 is YNNKEL (reference sequence). The junction had 3 bases not matched to a gene; V was cut back by 4 bases and J by 0 bases. The CDR3 sequence is 15 residues long. CDR3 in amino acids: CASSRGTGPNYGYTF. The DNA of the CDR3 is TGTGCCAGCAGCCGCGGGACAGGGCCTAACTATGGCTACACCTTC. Filled out from reference TRBV3-1 and TRBJ1-2, the complete variable domain reads DTAVSQTPKYLVTQMGNDKSIKCEQNLGHDTMYWYKQDSKKFLKIMFSYNNKELIINETVPNRFSPKSPDKAHLNLHINSLELGDSAVYFCASSRGTGPNYGYTFGSGTRLTVV.

This clonotype was picked up a small number of times. The chain recombines TRBV7-9 with TRBJ2-1; the match to TRBD2 covers 8 bases. Germline assignment: CDR1 SEHNR and CDR2 FQNEAQ (reference sequence). This CDR3 has 16 residues. With V trimmed by 5 bases and J by 5 bases, 11 bases remained unmatched. In nucleotides, the CDR3 is TGTGCCAGCAGCCCCACGGAGCGGGGGACCAACAATGAGCAGTTCTTC. Encoded protein: CASSPTERGTNNEQFF.

This clonotype has at least ten counts. This chain links TRBV11-3 with TRBJ1-5; D call uncertain. The CDR3 is 13 residues long. V lost 0 bases and J lost 6, with 6 bases in between. CDR1 and CDR2 from the germline V gene are SGHNT and YENEEA. Here the CDR3 reads CASSLEEGQPQHF. DNA for the CDR3: TGTGCCAGCAGCTTAGAAGAGGGTCAGCCCCAGCATTTT.

This clonotype was seen many times. This sequence joins TRBV6-1 and TRBJ2-7; 9 bases map to TRBD2. V dropped 7 bases and J dropped 1; count of bases not matched to a gene: 14. Germline CDR1 reads MNHNS; CDR2 reads SASEGT. CDR3 size: 17 residues. The CDR3 loop reads CASKRGATRDKSYEQYF. CDR3 in DNA: TGTGCCAGCAAGCGGGGGGCGACCCGGGACAAGTCCTACGAGCAGTACTTC.

There are many counts of this clonotype. V gene TRBV6-1 combines with J gene TRBJ1-2, with 7 bases that match TRBD1. The CDR3 is made up of 15 amino acids. V dropped 6 bases and J dropped 4; count of bases not matched to a gene: 11. The germline CDR1 and CDR2 sequences are MNHNS and SASEGT. The CDR3 nucleotides read TGTGCCAGCAGACTGCAAGTCAGGGGGGGCTATGGCTACACCTTC. It is translated as CASRLQVRGGYGYTF.

This clonotype showed up many times. V is TRBV12-3 or TRBV12-4 and J is TRBJ2-1; D remains ambiguous. The V and J ends lost 1 base and 4 bases respectively, with 11 bases between them. This CDR3 region has 15 residues. The DNA for the CDR3 is TGTGCCAGCAGTTTAGAGATTGGTGGGTACAATGAGCAGTTCTTC. Translation gives CASSLEIGGYNEQFF.

This clonotype appeared many times. This rearrangement joins TRBV30 to TRBJ2-7; tentative D call: TRBD1 (5 bases). CDR1 and CDR2 (germline): GTSNPN, SVGIG (reference sequence). Between the trimmed V and J ends, which lost 3 bases and 2 bases, there was a span of 5 bases. The CDR3 runs to 11 residues. The CDR3 sequence: CAWRTAYEQYF. The CDR3 bases are TGTGCCTGGAGGACAGCCTACGAGCAGTACTTC.

This chain links TRBV20-1 with TRBJ1-1; maybe TRBD1 (5 bases). There are 14 residues in the CDR3. The germline V gene encodes CDR1 DFQATT and CDR2 SNEGSKA (reference sequence). V gave up 1 base and J gave up 4 bases, with 13 bases separating them. CDR3: CSARGQEGLTEAFF. The CDR3 region has the DNA TGCAGTGCTAGAGGTCAGGAGGGGCTCACTGAAGCTTTCTTT.

Turning to this clonotype: This could be a read error, since a much larger clone is one nucleotide away. J is TRBJ2-5 and V is TRBV15; a weak D match, TRBD2 (6 bases). CDR3 length: 17 amino acids. Germline values: CDR1 LNHNV, CDR2 YYDKDF (reference sequence). The CDR3 DNA reads as TGTACCACCAGCAGGTATTCCCGCGGGGTACTACAAGAGACCCAGTACTTC. It is translated as CTTSRYSRGVLQETQYF.

This clonotype was counted at least ten times. This chain joins TRBV27 and TRBJ2-7, with D unclear. Trimming took off 4 bases at V and 0 bases at J, with 7 bases between the two ends. This CDR3 is 13 amino acids long. In germline, CDR1 is MNHEY, CDR2 SMNVEV (reference sequence). The CDR3 bases are TGTGCCAGCAGTTGGGGAAACTCCTACGAGCAGTACTTC. Translated: CASSWGNSYEQYF.

This clonotype has only a few counts. The V gene is TRBV12-3 or TRBV12-4, the J gene TRBJ1-2; D ambiguous. This CDR3 is 15 amino acids long. V was trimmed by 5 bases and J by 3 bases, leaving 16 bases between them. For the CDR3, the DNA is TGTGCCAGCAGTCCCGATCCGGGGTTATACTATGGCTACACCTTC. It is translated as CASSPDPGLYYGYTF.

The sample holds many counts of this clonotype. One end of the junction fails to match germline, which may point to a read error. The V gene is TRBV11-2, the J gene TRBJ2-7; D remains unclear. The CDR3 totals 14 residues. Looked up from germline, CDR1 is SGHAT and CDR2 is FQNNGV. CDR3 sequence: CASSLPYSSYKQYF. As DNA, the CDR3 is TGTGCCAGCAGCTTACCCTATTCCTCCTACAAGCAGTACTTC.

This clonotype was seen a few times. The chain combines TRBV4-1 with TRBJ1-1; D gene uncertain. The germline CDR1 and CDR2 sequences are MGHRA and YSYEKL. CDR3 length: 16 residues. The V end lost 1 base, the J end lost 5 bases, and 17 bases lay between the germline ends. The CDR3 is CASSQVGGPQGTEAFF. The CDR3 coding sequence is TGCGCCAGCAGCCAAGTAGGTGGGCCCCAAGGGACTGAAGCTTTCTTT.

This clonotype was recorded many times. V usage is TRBV2 and J usage is TRBJ1-2; D unresolved. The CDR3 is 14 residues long. V lost 2 bases and J lost 5, with 12 bases in between. Germline V CDR1 and CDR2: SNHLY, FYNNEI. CDR3 in DNA: TGTGCCAGCAGTGAAATGGCGGAGCCTTATGGCTACACCTTC. Protein: CASSEMAEPYGYTF.

This clonotype was seen ten or more times. The chain uses TRBV20-1 and TRBJ1-1; tentative D call: TRBD1 (6 bases). Trimming removed 3 bases from V and 3 bases from J, with 11 bases in between. The CDR3 has 13 amino acids. Germline CDR1 is DFQATT and CDR2 is SNEGSKA (reference sequence). CDR3 nucleotides: TGCAGTGCTAGGGATGGACAGCACACTGAAGCTTTCTTT. Its protein product is CSARDGQHTEAFF.

The sample holds many counts of this clonotype. V is TRBV24-1 and J is TRBJ2-3; D could derive from TRBD1 or TRBD2 (5 bases each). From germline, CDR1 is KGHDR and CDR2 SFDVKD. With 5 bases removed from V and 7 bases from J, the gap between germline ends came to 12 bases. This CDR3 contains 13 residues. The CDR3 DNA sequence: TGTGCCACCAGTGGATGGGGGTTGAATACGCAGTATTTT. This sequence encodes CATSGWGLNTQYF.